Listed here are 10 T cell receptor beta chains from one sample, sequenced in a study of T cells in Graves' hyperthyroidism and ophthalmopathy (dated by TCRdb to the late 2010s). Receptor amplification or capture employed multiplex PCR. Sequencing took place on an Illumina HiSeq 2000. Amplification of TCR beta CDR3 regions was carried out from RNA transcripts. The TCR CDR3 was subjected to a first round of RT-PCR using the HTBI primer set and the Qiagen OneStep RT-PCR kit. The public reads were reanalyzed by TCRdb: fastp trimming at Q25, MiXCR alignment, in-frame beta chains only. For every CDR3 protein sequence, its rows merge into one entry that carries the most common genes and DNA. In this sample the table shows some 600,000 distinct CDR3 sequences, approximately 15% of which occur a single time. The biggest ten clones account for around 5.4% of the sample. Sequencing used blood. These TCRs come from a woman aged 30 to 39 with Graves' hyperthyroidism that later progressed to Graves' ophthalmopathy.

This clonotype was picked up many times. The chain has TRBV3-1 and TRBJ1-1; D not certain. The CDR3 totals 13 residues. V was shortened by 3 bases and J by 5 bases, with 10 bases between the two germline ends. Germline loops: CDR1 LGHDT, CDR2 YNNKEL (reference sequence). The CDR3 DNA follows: TGTGCCAGCAGCCAGTTTGTGGAGACTGAAGCTTTCTTT. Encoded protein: CASSQFVETEAFF.

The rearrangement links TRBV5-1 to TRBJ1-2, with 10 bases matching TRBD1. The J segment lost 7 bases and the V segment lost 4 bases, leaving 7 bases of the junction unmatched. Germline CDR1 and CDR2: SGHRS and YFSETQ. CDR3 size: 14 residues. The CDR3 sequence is CASSGTGDRLGYTF. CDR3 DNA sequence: TGCGCCAGCAGCGGGACAGGGGACCGCCTTGGCTACACCTTC.

CDR3 amino acids: CASSLRKAGGQSSYNEQFF. DNA of the CDR3: TGTGCCAGCAGCTTAAGAAAAGCGGGAGGCCAGAGCTCCTACAATGAGCAGTTCTTC. This rearrangement joins TRBV7-9 to TRBJ2-1, with 9 bases that match TRBD2. This CDR3 spans 19 amino acids. Germline V gives CDR1 SEHNR, CDR2 FQNEAQ (reference sequence). V lost 2 bases, J lost 0 bases, and 11 bases stayed unmatched. The variable domain in full, completed from reference TRBV7-9 and TRBJ2-1, reads DTGVSQNPRHKITKRGQNVTFRCDPISEHNRLYWYRQTLGQGPEFLTYFQNEAQLEKSRLLSDRFSAERPKGSFSTLEIQRTEQGDSAMYLCASSLRKAGGQSSYNEQFFGPGTRLTVL.

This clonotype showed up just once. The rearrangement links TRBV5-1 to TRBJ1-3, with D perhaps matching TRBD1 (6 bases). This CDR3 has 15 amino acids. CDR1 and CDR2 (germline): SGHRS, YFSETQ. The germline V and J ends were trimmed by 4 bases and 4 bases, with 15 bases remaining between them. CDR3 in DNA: TGCGCCAGCAGCCCGGCTCGGGGGGCCGGAAACACCATATATTTT. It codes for CASSPARGAGNTIYF.

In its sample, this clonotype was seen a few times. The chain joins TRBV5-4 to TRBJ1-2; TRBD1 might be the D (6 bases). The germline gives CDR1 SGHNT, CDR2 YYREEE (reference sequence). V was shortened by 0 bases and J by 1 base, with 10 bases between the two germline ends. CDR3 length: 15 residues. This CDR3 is CASSLEQGLNYGYTF. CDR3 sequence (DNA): TGTGCCAGCAGCTTGGAACAGGGCCTTAACTATGGCTACACCTTC.

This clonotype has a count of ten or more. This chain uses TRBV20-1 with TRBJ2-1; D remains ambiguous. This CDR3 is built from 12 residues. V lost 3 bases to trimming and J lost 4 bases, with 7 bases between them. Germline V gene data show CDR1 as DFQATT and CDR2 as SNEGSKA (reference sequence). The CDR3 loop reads CSASGKYNEQFF. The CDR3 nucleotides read TGCAGTGCTAGCGGCAAATACAATGAGCAGTTCTTC.

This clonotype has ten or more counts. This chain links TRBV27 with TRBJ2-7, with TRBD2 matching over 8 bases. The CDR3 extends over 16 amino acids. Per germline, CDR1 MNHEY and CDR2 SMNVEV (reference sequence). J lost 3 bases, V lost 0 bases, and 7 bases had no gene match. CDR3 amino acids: CASSLSPAGGNYEQYF. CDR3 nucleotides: TGTGCCAGCAGTTTATCACCCGCGGGGGGTAACTACGAGCAGTACTTC.

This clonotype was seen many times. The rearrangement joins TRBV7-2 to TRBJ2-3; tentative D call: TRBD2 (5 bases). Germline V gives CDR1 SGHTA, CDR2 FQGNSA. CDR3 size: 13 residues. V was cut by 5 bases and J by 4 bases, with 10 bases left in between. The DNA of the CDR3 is TGTGCCAGCAGCCCATGGCGGGCAGATACGCAGTATTTT. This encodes CASSPWRADTQYF.

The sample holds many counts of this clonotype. CDR3 nucleotide sequence: TGTGCCAGCAGCTTAAATGACGAGCAGTACTTC. Its protein product is CASSLNDEQYF. V and J are TRBV7-9 and TRBJ2-7; D is unclear. The CDR3 length is 11 residues. The germline gives CDR1 SEHNR, CDR2 FQNEAQ (reference sequence). Trimming removed 2 bases at V and 5 bases at J, with 4 bases between.

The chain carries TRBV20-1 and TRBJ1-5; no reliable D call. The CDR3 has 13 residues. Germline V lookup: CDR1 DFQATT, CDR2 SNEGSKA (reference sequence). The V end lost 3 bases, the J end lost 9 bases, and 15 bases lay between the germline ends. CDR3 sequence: CSASPEGTRPQHF. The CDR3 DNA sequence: TGCAGTGCTAGTCCCGAGGGAACTCGGCCCCAGCATTTT.